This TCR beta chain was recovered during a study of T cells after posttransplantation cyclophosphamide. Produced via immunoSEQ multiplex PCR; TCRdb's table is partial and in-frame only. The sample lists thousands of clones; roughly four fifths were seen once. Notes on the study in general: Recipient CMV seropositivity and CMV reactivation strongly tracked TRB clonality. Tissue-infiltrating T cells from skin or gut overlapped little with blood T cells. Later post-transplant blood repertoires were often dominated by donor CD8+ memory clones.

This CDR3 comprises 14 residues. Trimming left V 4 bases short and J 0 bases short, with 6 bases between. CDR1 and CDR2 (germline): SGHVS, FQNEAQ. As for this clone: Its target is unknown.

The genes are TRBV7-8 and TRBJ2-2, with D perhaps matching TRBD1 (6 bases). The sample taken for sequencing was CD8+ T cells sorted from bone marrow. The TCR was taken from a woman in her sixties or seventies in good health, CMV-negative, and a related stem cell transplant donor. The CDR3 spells CASSWGPNTGELFF. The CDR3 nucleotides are TGTGCCAGCAGCTGGGGGCCGAACACCGGGGAGCTGTTTTTT.